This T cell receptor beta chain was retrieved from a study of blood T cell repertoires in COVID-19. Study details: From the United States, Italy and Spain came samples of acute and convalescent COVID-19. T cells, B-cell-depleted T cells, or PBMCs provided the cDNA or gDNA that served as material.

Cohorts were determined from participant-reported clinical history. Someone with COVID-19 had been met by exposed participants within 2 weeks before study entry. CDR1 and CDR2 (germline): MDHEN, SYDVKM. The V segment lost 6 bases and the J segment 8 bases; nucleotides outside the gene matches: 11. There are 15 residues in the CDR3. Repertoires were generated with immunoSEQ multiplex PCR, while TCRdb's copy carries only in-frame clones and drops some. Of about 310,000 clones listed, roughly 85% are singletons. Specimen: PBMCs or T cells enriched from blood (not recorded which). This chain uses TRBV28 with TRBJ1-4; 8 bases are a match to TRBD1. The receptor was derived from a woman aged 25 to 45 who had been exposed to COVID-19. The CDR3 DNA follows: TGTGCCAGCAGCCAGCCGCGGGACAGGCAAGAAAAACTGTTTTTT. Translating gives CASSQPRDRQEKLFF.